This T cell receptor (beta chain) was retrieved from a study of blood T cell repertoires in COVID-19. Turning to the study itself: Collection of acute and convalescent COVID-19 samples took place in the United States, Italy and Spain. From T cells, B-cell-depleted T cells, or PBMCs came the material, which was cDNA or gDNA.

Germline lookup yields CDR1 MDHEN and CDR2 SYDVKM. V dropped 5 bases and J dropped 4 bases, with 17 bases sitting between them. The CDR3 length is 15 residues. Study processing details: The authors estimated nucleated cell counts from reference gene primer amplification. TCRdb keeps only in-frame clones here, not all; method: immunoSEQ multiplex PCR. The V and J calls and clone size come from that table; D and trimming were worked out from the DNA. The repertoire holds about 24,000 clones, with 73% as singletons. This clone showed up just a few times. The V call is TRBV28, the J call TRBJ1-2; possible D gene TRBD1, 6 bases. Sequencing was done on a sample of peripheral blood. The sequence came from a human donor in a cohort sampled during active or convalescent COVID-19. CDR3 protein: CASSLRQVAVYGYTF. The CDR3 region has the DNA TGTGCCAGCAGTCTAAGACAGGTGGCCGTCTATGGCTACACCTTC.